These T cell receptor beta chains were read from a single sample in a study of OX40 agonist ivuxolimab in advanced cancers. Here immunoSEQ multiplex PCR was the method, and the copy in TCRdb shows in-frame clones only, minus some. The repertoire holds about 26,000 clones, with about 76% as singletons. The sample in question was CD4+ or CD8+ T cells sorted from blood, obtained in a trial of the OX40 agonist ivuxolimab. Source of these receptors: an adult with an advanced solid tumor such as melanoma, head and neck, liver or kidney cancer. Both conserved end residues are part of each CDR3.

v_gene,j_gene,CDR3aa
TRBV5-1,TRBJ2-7,CASHADYAHEQYF
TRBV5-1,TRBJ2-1,CASSPGIEQFF
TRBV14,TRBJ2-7,CASSHTTRWQYF
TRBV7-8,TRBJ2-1,CASSLSLGTPYEQFF
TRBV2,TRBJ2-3,CASTGDSGTDTQYF
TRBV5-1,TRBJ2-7,CASSLGPGYEQYF
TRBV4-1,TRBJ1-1,CASSQAREYTEAFF
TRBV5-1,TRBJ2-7,CASSLGTGVNEQYF
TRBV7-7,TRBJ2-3,CASSLTGESTDTQYF
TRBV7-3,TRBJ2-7,CASSLYRGYEQYF
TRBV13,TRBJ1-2,CASSSSTGIYGYTF
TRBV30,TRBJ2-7,CAWSVGAGSTYEQYF
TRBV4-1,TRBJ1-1,CASSQIGQGITEAFF
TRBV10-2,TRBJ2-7,CASRDDGHLYEQYF
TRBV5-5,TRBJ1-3,CASSLERSGNTIYF
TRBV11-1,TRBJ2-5,CASSPASGLAGEETQYF
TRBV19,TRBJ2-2,CASSKKTANTGELFF
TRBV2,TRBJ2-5,CASSDREGLAGETQYF
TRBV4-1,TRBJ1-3,CASSQRFGGNTIYF
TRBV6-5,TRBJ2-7,CASSWGQGSYEQYF
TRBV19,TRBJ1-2,CASSSSQGNYGYTF
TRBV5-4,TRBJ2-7,CASSFQGVDHEQYF
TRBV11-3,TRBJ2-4,CASSLTGTGTDIQYF
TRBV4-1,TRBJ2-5,CASSQVGPRVETQYF
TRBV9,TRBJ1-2,CASSRDTDYGYTF
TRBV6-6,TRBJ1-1,CASSLGMTKTSTEAFF
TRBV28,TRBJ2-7,CASSKEPGLAYEQYF
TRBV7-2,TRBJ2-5,CASSLNRGGETQYF
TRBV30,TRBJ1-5,CAWSYGTVSNQPQHF
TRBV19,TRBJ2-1,CASGKFSSYNEQFF
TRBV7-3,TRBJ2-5,CASSLDSGSGETQYF
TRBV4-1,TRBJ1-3,CASSQGDRGPGNTIYF
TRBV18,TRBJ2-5,CASSPPSLTRTKKTQYF
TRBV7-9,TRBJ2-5,CASSPPYRALETQYF
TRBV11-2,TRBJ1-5,CASSRDSNQPQHF
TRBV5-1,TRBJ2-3,CASSFKGTDYTDTQYF
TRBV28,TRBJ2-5,CANGVGETQYF
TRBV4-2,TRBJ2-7,CASSRRDFSYEQYF
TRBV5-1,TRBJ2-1,CASSLVPRDRGINEQFF
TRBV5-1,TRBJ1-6,CASKRGVGDSPLHF
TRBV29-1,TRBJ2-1,CSVVAQSRNNEQFF
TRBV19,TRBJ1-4,CASSKRGFANEKLFF
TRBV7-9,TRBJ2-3,CASSQRGLADTDTQYF
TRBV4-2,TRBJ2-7,CASSQESGRAWEQYF
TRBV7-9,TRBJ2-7,CASSWTEHSYEQYF